The 20 T cell receptor beta chains presented below share a single source sample, sequenced in a study of shared clonotypes between healthy human individuals. Sequencing used immunoSEQ multiplex PCR; TCRdb keeps in-frame clones, though not all of them. The sample yields around 500,000 clones, roughly 80% seen once. Sample: PBMCs. All receptors derive from a middle-aged woman in good health. Some clones in this sample may be carry-over from other donors' samples.

The V call is TRBV28, the J call TRBJ2-5; D possibly uses TRBD1 or TRBD2 (5 bases each). Per germline, CDR1 MDHEN and CDR2 SYDVKM. Trimming removed 6 bases from V and 1 base from J, with 15 bases in between. The CDR3 covers 15 residues. CDR3 protein: CASRTGWGIQETQYF. The CDR3 DNA follows: TGTGCCAGCAGGACCGGGTGGGGGATCCAAGAGACCCAGTACTTC.

The chain links TRBV7-8 to TRBJ2-2; 8 bases are a match to TRBD1. CDR1 is SGHVS, CDR2 FQNEAQ, per germline. The CDR3 consists of 16 residues. The J segment lost 1 base and the V segment lost 5 bases, leaving 6 bases of the junction unmatched. The CDR3 sequence: CASSPTGTGNTGELFF. The CDR3, as DNA: TGTGCCAGCAGCCCGACCGGGACAGGGAACACCGGGGAGCTGTTTTTT.

This rearrangement joins TRBV6-1 to TRBJ2-2; 9 bases fit TRBD2. This CDR3 contains 19 residues. Germline V lookup: CDR1 MNHNS, CDR2 SASEGT. The V segment lost 0 bases and the J segment 1 base; nucleotides outside the gene matches: 9. The CDR3 DNA reads TGTGCCAGCAGTGAAGCACTAGCGGGCATTTGGGGGAACACCGGGGAGCTGTTTTTT. It encodes CASSEALAGIWGNTGELFF.

This sequence joins TRBV7-6 and TRBJ2-7; possibly TRBD1 or TRBD2 for D (5 bases each). The ends were cut back, 6 bases at V and 7 bases at J, with 13 bases in the middle. The CDR3 loop spans 12 amino acids. CDR1 is SGHVS and CDR2 is FNYEAQ in the germline V gene. CDR3 in DNA: TGTGCCAGCAGTCAACCGGGGCAGGAGCAGTACTTC. As protein: CASSQPGQEQYF.

The V gene is TRBV10-3, the J gene TRBJ2-3; TRBD2 agrees at 8 bases. CDR1 ENHRY and CDR2 SYGVKD come from the germline V gene. The CDR3 length is 16 residues. V gave up 2 bases and J gave up 6 bases; unmatched junction bases: 10. CDR3 sequence: CAISEKAGAPGDTQYF. CDR3 nucleotide sequence: TGTGCCATCAGTGAGAAAGCGGGAGCCCCGGGGGATACGCAGTATTTT.

This chain uses TRBV5-1 with TRBJ2-3; a possible D gene is TRBD2 (5 bases). The CDR3 contains 15 residues. Deletions cut 7 bases from V and 2 bases from J, with 17 bases between. From germline, CDR1 is SGHRS and CDR2 YFSETQ. The CDR3 DNA is TGCGCCAGCCAAATTCCGGGAACCCACACAGATACGCAGTATTTT. This translates into CASQIPGTHTDTQYF.

Comments on this clone: Given a far larger clone just one base away, this is likely a sequencing read error. The rearrangement links TRBV29-1 to TRBJ1-5, with TRBD1 matching over 9 bases. The CDR3 runs to 13 residues. Germline values: CDR1 SQVTM, CDR2 ANQGSEA. CDR3: CIVADRGDQPQHF. The CDR3 DNA sequence: TGCATCGTTGCGGACAGGGGCGATCAGCCCCAGCATTTT.

As to this clone: Other DNA variants within this sample encode the same CDR3. The V call is TRBV6-5, the J call TRBJ2-7; D gene uncertain. This CDR3 region has 11 residues. V shed 1 base and J shed 7 bases, with 5 bases lying between them. CDR1 and CDR2 from the germline V gene are MNHEY and SVGAGI. In DNA form, the CDR3 reads TGTGCCAGCAGTTACTTAGGAGAGCAGTACTTC. Residues: CASSYLGEQYF.

V gene TRBV10-2 combines with J gene TRBJ2-4, with D maybe TRBD2 (5 bases). Trimming removed 6 bases at V and 1 base at J, with 10 bases between. This CDR3 spans 14 amino acids. The germline CDR1 and CDR2 sequences are WSHSY and SAAADI. The CDR3 loop reads CASSPEVAKNIQYF. CDR3 nucleotides: TGCGCCAGCAGCCCGGAGGTCGCCAAAAACATTCAGTACTTC.

The rearrangement links TRBV28 to TRBJ1-1, with TRBD1 matching over 7 bases. Losses at the gene ends were 3 bases for V and 1 base for J; bases not matched to a gene: 2. The CDR3 totals 14 residues. From germline, CDR1 is MDHEN and CDR2 SYDVKM. The CDR3 sequence: CASSFRDRNTEAFF. In DNA form, the CDR3 reads TGTGCCAGCAGTTTTCGGGACAGGAACACTGAAGCTTTCTTT. Filled out from reference TRBV28 and TRBJ1-1, the complete variable domain reads DVKVTQSSRYLVKRTGEKVFLECVQDMDHENMFWYRQDPGLGLRLIYFSYDVKMKEKGDIPEGYSVSREKKERFSLILESASTNQTSMYLCASSFRDRNTEAFFGQGTRLTVV.

The chain is built from TRBV7-7 and TRBJ2-1; D not resolved. CDR3 length: 15 amino acids. The V gene's germline CDR1 is SSHAT and CDR2 FNYEAQ (reference sequence). V lost 0 bases, J lost 2 bases, and 8 bases lay in between. CDR3 bases: TGTGCCAGCAGCTTAGCTCCGAGCGCCTACAATGAGCAGTTCTTC. This encodes CASSLAPSAYNEQFF.

This clone appeared a single time. The J gene is TRBJ2-3, the V gene TRBV2; tentatively, D is TRBD2 (6 bases). V shed 6 bases and J shed 3 bases, with 16 bases lying between them. Germline loops: CDR1 SNHLY, CDR2 FYNNEI. This CDR3 has 15 residues. As DNA, the CDR3 is TGTGCCAGCAGCCCCCGGGACTCTCATACAGATACGCAGTATTTT. Translation gives CASSPRDSHTDTQYF.

This clone was seen only a few times. The genes are TRBV30 and TRBJ2-5; 13 nucleotides align to TRBD2. The CDR3 has 16 amino acids. J lost 7 bases, V lost 2 bases, and 10 bases had no gene match. Germline CDR1 reads GTSNPN; CDR2 reads SVGIG (reference sequence). In DNA, the CDR3 is TGTGCCTGGAGTCCAGGGACTAGCGGGATAATCGGGACCCAGTACTTC. Protein sequence: CAWSPGTSGIIGTQYF.

J is TRBJ2-1 and V is TRBV2; a possible D gene is TRBD2 (5 bases). The CDR3 is 14 amino acids. Germline CDR1 reads SNHLY; CDR2 reads FYNNEI. The V gene lost 6 bases and the J gene lost 4 bases, with 13 bases spanning the gap. The CDR3 DNA reads TGTGCCAGCAGGAGGTCTAGCAGTTACAATGAGCAGTTCTTC. The encoded protein is CASRRSSSYNEQFF.

The chain carries TRBV5-1 and TRBJ2-3; TRBD2 matches at 14 bases. The CDR3 consists of 18 residues. Germline CDR1 is SGHRS and CDR2 is YFSETQ. V trimming: 4 bases; J trimming: 0 bases; junction bases outside the gene matches: 7. The CDR3 bases are TGCGCCAGCAGCCCCCGACTAGCGGGAGGGATTAGCACAGATACGCAGTATTTT. Translated: CASSPRLAGGISTDTQYF.

The genes are TRBV4-1 and TRBJ2-6; 15 nucleotides match TRBD2. V lost 2 bases to trimming and J lost 2 bases; unmatched junction nucleotides: 4. This CDR3 has 19 amino acids. In germline, CDR1 is MGHRA, CDR2 YSYEKL. The CDR3 sequence is CASSQQGLAGGPGANVLTF. In nucleotides, the CDR3 is TGCGCCAGCAGCCAACAAGGACTAGCGGGAGGGCCTGGGGCCAACGTCCTGACTTTC.

In regard to this clone: The likely explanation is a read error, given a far larger clone one base away. The chain links TRBV4-2 to TRBJ2-7; TRBD2 agrees at 9 bases. The CDR3 runs to 18 residues. CDR1 and CDR2 from the germline V gene are LGHNA and YNFKEQ. The J segment lost 5 bases and the V segment lost 0 bases, leaving 14 bases of the junction unmatched. CDR3 protein: CASSQEWAGGPLVHEQYF. The CDR3 nucleotides are TGTGCCAGCAGCCAAGAGTGGGCGGGAGGGCCTCTCGTACACGAGCAGTACTTC.

The genes are TRBV7-2 and TRBJ2-1, with a tentative D call TRBD2 (6 bases). The CDR3 contains 15 residues. V gave up 4 bases and J gave up 10 bases, with 20 bases separating them. Germline V gene data show CDR1 as SGHTA and CDR2 as FQGNSA. As DNA, the CDR3 is TGTGCCAGCAGCTCACTTCTCGGGGGAGTATCCGAGCAGTTCTTC. Amino acid sequence: CASSSLLGGVSEQFF.

Points on this clone: Since a far larger clone is one base different, this is likely a read error. The chain carries TRBV7-3 and TRBJ1-1; D call uncertain. The CDR3 has 14 amino acids. Per the germline V gene, CDR1 is SGHTA and CDR2 is FQGTGA. Between the trimmed V and J ends, which lost 5 bases and 3 bases, there was a span of 13 bases. The CDR3 protein is CASSRYVSDTEAFF. The CDR3 nucleotides are TGTGCCAGCAGCCGATACGTCTCAGACACTGAAGCTTTCTTT.

The rearrangement joins TRBV10-3 to TRBJ1-3, with D perhaps TRBD1 (6 bases). CDR3 size: 17 residues. V lost 3 bases, J lost 1 base, and 16 bases lay in between. From germline, CDR1 is ENHRY and CDR2 SYGVKD. CDR3 coding DNA: TGTGCCATCAGTGACGGGGGGCCGGGCGCTTCTGGAAACACCATATATTTT. Translated, it gives CAISDGGPGASGNTIYF.